These 24 T cell receptor beta chains originate from one sample sequenced in a study of regulatory T cells in long-lasting Graves disease. Sample time point: newly diagnosed GD, antithyroid drugs for less than 3 months. RNA isolated from PBMCs was used to make the TCR library. Arm-PCR of CDR3 regions with iRepertoire HTBI primers generated TCR beta libraries. From the multiplex PCR reads, TCRdb called clonotypes with MiXCR, one entry per CDR3 protein. The sample includes about 350,000 distinct CDR3 sequences, roughly a sixth of them seen just once. These data also featured in a second study, about T cells in Graves' hyperthyroidism and ophthalmopathy.

This material consisted of peripheral blood mononuclear cells (PBMCs), taken at new diagnosis, from a patient treated with antithyroid drugs. These receptor sequences come from a man in his forties with Graves disease.

This clonotype was recorded many times. The V and J genes are TRBV7-9 and TRBJ2-1; no definite D call. The V and J ends lost 1 base and 8 bases respectively, with 9 bases between them. Germline assignment: CDR1 SEHNR and CDR2 FQNEAQ (reference sequence). CDR3 length equals 13 residues. The CDR3 region is CASSLGSRDEQFF. CDR3 in DNA: TGTGCCAGCAGCTTAGGCAGTAGAGATGAGCAGTTCTTC.

In its sample, this clonotype was seen many times. The gene calls are TRBV6-1 and TRBJ1-5; no clear D gene. Germline lookup yields CDR1 MNHNS and CDR2 SASEGT. V was clipped by 8 bases and J by 1 base, with 9 bases between them. The CDR3 has 13 residues. The CDR3, as DNA: TGTGCCAGCGCGAGAGAGAGCAATCAGCCCCAGCATTTT. Its protein product is CASARESNQPQHF.

This clonotype has at least ten counts. J is TRBJ2-1 and V is TRBV11-2; unclear D gene. In germline, CDR1 is SGHAT, CDR2 FQNNGV. The V gene lost 1 base and the J gene lost 15 bases, with 10 bases spanning the gap. This CDR3 contains 11 residues. Here the CDR3 reads CASSLGRTGFF. CDR3 nucleotide sequence: TGTGCCAGCAGCTTAGGACGGACGGGGTTCTTC.

This clonotype has at least ten counts. The CDR3 loop reads CASSQTAVSTDTQYF. In DNA, the CDR3 is TGTGCCAGCAGCCAAACAGCCGTTTCCACAGATACGCAGTATTTT. The chain joins TRBV4-2 to TRBJ2-3; D remains ambiguous. Trimming took 2 bases from V and 2 from J, leaving 11 bases between them. Germline lookup yields CDR1 LGHNA and CDR2 YNFKEQ. This CDR3 contains 15 residues.

The table lists this clonotype with a few counts. This chain links TRBV5-1 with TRBJ2-3; tentatively, D is TRBD1 or TRBD2 (5 bases each). In germline, CDR1 is SGHRS, CDR2 YFSETQ. The CDR3 sequence is 14 residues long. The V and J ends lost 4 bases and 9 bases respectively, with 18 bases between them. Written as DNA, the CDR3 is TGCGCCAGCAGCCCCGGGGCACCGCAAGGGACGCAGTATTTT. Amino acids: CASSPGAPQGTQYF.

V and J are TRBV15 and TRBJ2-7; 8 bases agree with TRBD2. This CDR3 has 15 amino acids. V gave up 5 bases and J gave up 3 bases; unmatched junction bases: 9. CDR1 is LNHNV, CDR2 YYDKDF, per germline (reference sequence). The CDR3 region has the DNA TGTGCCACCAGCGGCACTAGCGGTCCCCTCTACGAGCAGTACTTC. Its protein is CATSGTSGPLYEQYF. Complete variable domain (other parts from reference TRBV15 and TRBJ2-7): DAMVIQNPRYQVTQFGKPVTLSCSQTLNHNVMYWYQQKSSQAPKLLFHYYDKDFNNEADTPDNFQSRRPNTSFCFLDIRSPGLGDTAMYLCATSGTSGPLYEQYFGPGTRLTVT.

This clonotype was observed at least ten times. V usage is TRBV30 and J usage is TRBJ1-3; D not certain. The CDR3 consists of 16 residues. The germline V gene encodes CDR1 GTSNPN and CDR2 SVGIG (reference sequence). Trimming removed 5 bases from V and 0 bases from J, with 17 bases in between. CDR3 nucleotide sequence: TGTGCCTGGGGCCCCTTCCACAGAAACTCTGGAAACACCATATATTTT. It is translated as CAWGPFHRNSGNTIYF.

The chain links TRBV30 to TRBJ1-3; a weak D match, TRBD1 (5 bases). The CDR3 has 12 residues. V was trimmed by 3 bases and J by 3 bases, leaving 6 bases between them. Germline-derived CDR1 and CDR2 are GTSNPN and SVGIG (reference sequence). In nucleotides, the CDR3 is TGTGCCTGGAGGGGGGGTGGAAACACCATATATTTT. This gives the protein CAWRGGGNTIYF.

Only a few counts were recorded for this clonotype. The DNA for the CDR3 is TGTGCCAGCAGCGCCCTAGGGAGAATCCCTCAAGAGACCCAGTACTTC. Residues: CASSALGRIPQETQYF. The chain is built from TRBV3-1 and TRBJ2-5; the D gene is possibly TRBD2 (5 bases). The CDR3 spans 16 residues. The V gene's germline CDR1 is LGHDT and CDR2 YNNKEL (reference sequence). The V end was cut by 5 bases, the J end by 2 bases, with 18 bases between.

This clonotype was detected only a few times. This chain uses TRBV10-3 with TRBJ1-3, with 7 positions matching TRBD1. The CDR3 spans 14 residues. V dropped 9 bases and J dropped 0; count of bases not matched to a gene: 5. CDR1 ENHRY and CDR2 SYGVKD come from the germline V gene. The CDR3 DNA follows: TGTGCCATGAAGGGACAGAACTCTGGAAACACCATATATTTT. Translation gives CAMKGQNSGNTIYF.

This clonotype has at least ten counts. The rearrangement joins TRBV5-1 to TRBJ2-6; D remains ambiguous. Per the germline V gene, CDR1 is SGHRS and CDR2 is YFSETQ. Trimming stripped 0 bases from V and 0 bases from J, with 4 bases between. The CDR3 extends over 15 amino acids. The CDR3 nucleotides read TGCGCCAGCAGCTTGGGAGCCTCTGGGGCCAACGTCCTGACTTTC. Translated: CASSLGASGANVLTF.

The CDR3 coding sequence is TGTGCCAGCAGCTTGCTCCCAGGTAGCGGAGGTTCCTACGAGCAGTACTTC. Amino acids: CASSLLPGSGGSYEQYF. The gene calls are TRBV11-2 and TRBJ2-7; the D gene is possibly TRBD2 (6 bases). The CDR3 sequence is 17 residues long. The V gene's germline CDR1 is SGHAT and CDR2 FQNNGV. Trimming stripped 3 bases from V and 1 base from J, with 19 bases between.

For this clonotype: A far more abundant clone sits one base away, making this likely a read error. The CDR3 sequence is CSARAGLATFYNEQYF. CDR3 DNA: TGCAGTGCTAGAGCGGGACTAGCGACCTTCTACAATGAGCAGTACTTC. The chain links TRBV20-1 to TRBJ2-7; 10 positions match TRBD2. CDR1 is DFQATT, CDR2 SNEGSKA, per germline (reference sequence). V lost 1 base to trimming and J lost 7 bases; unmatched junction nucleotides: 13. The CDR3 totals 16 residues.

The gene calls are TRBV19 and TRBJ2-7; D unresolved. The CDR3 runs 12 residues. The V and J ends lost 5 bases and 8 bases respectively, with 13 bases between them. The V gene's germline CDR1 is LNHDA and CDR2 SQIVND (reference sequence). The CDR3 DNA follows: TGTGCCAGTAGTTCCCGACAAGGCCAGCAGTACTTC. Its protein product is CASSSRQGQQYF.

This clonotype was observed many times. V gene TRBV25-1 combines with J gene TRBJ2-7; 9 nucleotides line up with TRBD1. The V gene end was trimmed by 5 bases and the J gene end by 4 bases; junction bases not matched to a gene: 15. This CDR3 has 17 amino acids. Germline V lookup: CDR1 MGHDK, CDR2 SYGVNS. The CDR3 sequence is CASSSPPEQGAQYEQYF. CDR3 nucleotides: TGTGCCAGCAGTTCTCCCCCTGAACAGGGGGCTCAGTACGAGCAGTACTTC.

This clonotype was picked up many times. The chain couples TRBV28 to TRBJ1-1; D ambiguous. V lost 4 bases, J lost 8 bases, and 5 bases lay in between. Per germline, CDR1 MDHEN and CDR2 SYDVKM. This CDR3 has 10 amino acids. As DNA, the CDR3 is TGTGCCAGCAGTTACCGAGAAGCTTTCTTT. Translating gives CASSYREAFF.

In its sample, this clonotype was seen many times. This chain uses TRBV12-3 or TRBV12-4 with TRBJ2-7; D remains ambiguous. This CDR3 spans 12 amino acids. With 9 bases removed from V and 5 bases from J, the gap between germline ends came to 14 bases. The CDR3 region has the DNA TGTGCCAGACCTTACCCGCCCCACGAGCAGTACTTC. This sequence encodes CARPYPPHEQYF.

The rearrangement uses TRBV24-1 and TRBJ2-1; 7 nucleotides match TRBD1. Per the germline V gene, CDR1 is KGHDR and CDR2 is SFDVKD. J gave up 0 bases and V 4 bases, and 5 bases lay outside the gene matches. The CDR3 length is 16 residues. The CDR3 is CATSDPTGSSYNEQFF. Here the CDR3 DNA reads TGTGCCACCAGTGACCCGACAGGGAGCTCCTACAATGAGCAGTTCTTC.

This rearrangement joins TRBV5-1 to TRBJ2-1; no definite D call. CDR3 length: 13 residues. Germline V gene data show CDR1 as SGHRS and CDR2 as YFSETQ. Trimming removed 0 bases from V and 5 bases from J, with 6 bases in between. The CDR3 loop is CASSLGIHNEQFF. CDR3 DNA: TGCGCCAGCAGCTTGGGTATCCACAATGAGCAGTTCTTC.

The chain couples TRBV19 to TRBJ2-3, with 13 bases matching TRBD2. The V and J ends lost 9 bases and 3 bases, in that order; junction bases with no gene match: 9. In germline, CDR1 is LNHDA, CDR2 SQIVND (reference sequence). CDR3 size: 16 residues. The CDR3 loop is CASGLAGELKTDTQYF. The CDR3, as DNA: TGTGCCAGCGGACTAGCGGGGGAGCTAAAGACAGATACGCAGTATTTT.

In its sample, this clonotype was seen many times. The J gene is TRBJ2-4, the V gene TRBV28; D perhaps matches TRBD2 (6 bases). The length of the CDR3 is 17 residues. V gave up 2 bases and J gave up 0 bases, with 14 bases separating them. Germline CDR1 is MDHEN and CDR2 is SYDVKM. CDR3 nucleotide sequence: TGTGCCAGCAGTTTAGGCGGGGTCCTACTAGCCAAAAACATTCAGTACTTC. Translated: CASSLGGVLLAKNIQYF.

Concerning this clonotype itself: A read error may produce the germline difference seen at one junction end. The V gene is TRBV5-1, the J gene TRBJ2-1; 7 bases line up with TRBD2. This CDR3 comprises 14 residues. Germline V gene sequence: CDR1 SGHRS, CDR2 YFSETQ. CDR3 in amino acids: CASSVDWGGNEQFF. The CDR3 DNA reads as TGTGCCAGCAGCGTAGACTGGGGGGGAAATGAGCAGTTCTTC.

This clonotype was seen ten or more times. The V gene is TRBV20-1, the J gene TRBJ1-1; D is uncertain. Per the germline V gene, CDR1 is DFQATT and CDR2 is SNEGSKA (reference sequence). Between the trimmed V and J ends, which lost 0 bases and 8 bases, there was a span of 13 bases. The CDR3 covers 13 residues. CDR3 coding DNA: TGCAGTGCTAGAGATCTACTCACCGTCGAAGCTTTCTTT. This translates into CSARDLLTVEAFF.

This clonotype came up a few times. A single base is all that separates this from a far larger clone, so a read error is likely. This chain links TRBV20-1 with TRBJ2-1; a weak D match, TRBD2 (5 bases). The CDR3 spans 14 residues. V lost 1 base to trimming and J lost 13 bases, with 20 bases between them. Germline V gene data show CDR1 as DFQATT and CDR2 as SNEGSKA (reference sequence). The DNA of the CDR3 is TGCAGTGCTAGAGTTCCGGGGAGACAAGAGACCCAGTTCTTC. Its protein product is CSARVPGRQETQFF.